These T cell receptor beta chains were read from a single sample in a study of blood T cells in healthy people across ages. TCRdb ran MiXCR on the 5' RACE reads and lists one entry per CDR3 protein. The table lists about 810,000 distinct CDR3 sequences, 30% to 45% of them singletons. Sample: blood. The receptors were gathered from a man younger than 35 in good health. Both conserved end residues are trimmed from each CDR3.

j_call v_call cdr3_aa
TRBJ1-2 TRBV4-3 ASSLKIGEGYGYT
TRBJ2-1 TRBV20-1 SARRDGNRNEQF
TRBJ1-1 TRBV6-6 ASSYGPMNTEAF
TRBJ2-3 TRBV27 ASREREGADTQY
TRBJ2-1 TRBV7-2 ASSRRRGDEQF
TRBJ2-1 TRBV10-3 AISNSNNEQF
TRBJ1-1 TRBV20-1 SAIVGTNTEAS
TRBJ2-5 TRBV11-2 ASSHPGFWAQETQY
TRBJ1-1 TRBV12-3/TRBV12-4 ASSFRGAEAF
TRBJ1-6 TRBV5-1 ASSLDTQRGSPLH
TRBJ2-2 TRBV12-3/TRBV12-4 ASTPRNGNTGELF
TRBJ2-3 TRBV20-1 SAGDVYPADTQY
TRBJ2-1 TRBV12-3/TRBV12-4 ASSIPGLVGEQF
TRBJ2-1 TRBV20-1 SANGQGEETQF
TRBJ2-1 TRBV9 ASSVGGINEQF
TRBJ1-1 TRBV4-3 ASSRQDARGDTEAF
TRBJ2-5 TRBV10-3 AISESRGRLADSYNEQY
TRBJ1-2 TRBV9 ASRNNIDGYT
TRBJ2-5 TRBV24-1 ATSVSGESATQY
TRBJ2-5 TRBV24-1 VTSDRPGQGPETQY
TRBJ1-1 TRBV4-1 ASSPKGVNTEAF
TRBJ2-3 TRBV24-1 ATSEQPGLTSDTQY
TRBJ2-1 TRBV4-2 ASSQESVFSYNEQF
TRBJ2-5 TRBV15 ATGPRDSKNNEQY
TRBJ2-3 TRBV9 ASSALAGVRDTQY
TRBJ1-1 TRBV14 ASSQGIWEAF
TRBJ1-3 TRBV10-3 AISPEGRSGNTIY
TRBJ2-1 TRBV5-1 ASSLGPNNEQF
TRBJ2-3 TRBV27 ASSLGQYGTDTQY
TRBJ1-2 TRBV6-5 ASSSHRGQGYT
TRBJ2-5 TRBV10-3 AIGNRTGVAHVQY
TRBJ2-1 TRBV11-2 ASSLVSGSEQF
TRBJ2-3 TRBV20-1 SASRTPTDTQY
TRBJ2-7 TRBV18 ASSPPSYEQS
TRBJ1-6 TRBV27 ASSAGGVGHSPLH
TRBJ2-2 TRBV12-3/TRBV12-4 ASRFETGVTGELF